Below are 4 T cell receptor beta chains sequenced from a single sample in a study of regulatory T cells in long-lasting Graves disease (dated by TCRdb to the early 2020s). Library generation was performed with multiplex PCR. Sequencing was carried out with an Illumina HiSeq 4000. CDR3 regions were amplified by Arm-PCR with iRepertoire HTBI primers to construct TCR beta libraries. Using fastp at Q25 and MiXCR, TCRdb reprocessed the public reads and kept productive beta chains. A single entry per CDR3 protein holds the most common genes and DNA from its merged rows. The sample contains 400,000 to 450,000 distinct CDR3 sequences, roughly 17% of them found a single time. In total, the top ten clones hold about 10% of the sample. The time point label corresponds to: newly diagnosed GD, antithyroid drugs for less than 3 months. RNA was extracted from PBMCs in TRIzol for both TCR sequencing and RNA sequencing.

This same sample was also taken into another study, of T cells in Graves' hyperthyroidism and ophthalmopathy.

The source material was peripheral blood mononuclear cells (PBMCs), sampled at new diagnosis, from a patient treated with antithyroid drugs. Receptors originate from a woman between 25 and 40 years old with Graves disease. Donor details come from another sample of the same person, matched by shared clones.

This clonotype has a handful of counts. The chain uses TRBV19 and TRBJ2-7; D gene uncertain. Looked up from germline, CDR1 is LNHDA and CDR2 is SQIVND (reference sequence). CDR3 size: 14 residues. The V end was cut by 1 base, the J end by 0 bases, with 7 bases between. The CDR3 DNA follows: TGTGCCAGTAGTATAGGGCAGAGCTCCTACGAGCAGTACTTC. This sequence encodes CASSIGQSSYEQYF.

This clonotype was seen repeatedly, ten times or more. The chain couples TRBV7-9 to TRBJ1-1, with TRBD1 matching over 7 bases. The CDR3 extends over 13 amino acids. V trimming: 7 bases; J trimming: 5 bases; junction bases outside the gene matches: 7. The germline CDR1 and CDR2 sequences are SEHNR and FQNEAQ (reference sequence). CDR3: CASKVQGLTEAFF. The CDR3 DNA reads as TGTGCCAGCAAGGTACAGGGGCTGACTGAAGCTTTCTTT.

About this clonotype: A much larger clone lies a single base off, so this may be a read error. CDR3 in DNA: TGTGCCAGCAGCTTGGTTAGCGGGGGTGCCTACGAGCCGTACTTC. The encoded protein is CASSLVSGGAYEPYF. This chain uses TRBV5-6 with TRBJ2-7; 9 positions match TRBD2. Germline CDR1 is SGHDT and CDR2 is YYEEEE. The CDR3 extends over 15 amino acids.

J is TRBJ2-3 and V is TRBV4-1; 9 bases line up with TRBD2. The trim removed 1 base at V and 5 bases at J, leaving 13 bases unmatched. CDR3 size: 18 residues. Germline V CDR1 and CDR2: MGHRA, YSYEKL. CDR3 DNA sequence: TGCGCCAGCAGCCAAGTCCGCATCAGGACTAGCGTTGGAGATACGCAGTATTTT. Protein product: CASSQVRIRTSVGDTQYF.